These T cell receptor beta chains were read from a single sample in a study of beta chain features in type 1 diabetes. Using immunoSEQ multiplex PCR, the repertoire was profiled, and TCRdb retains in-frame clones only, with some absent. The sample includes some 240,000 clones, approximately 10% seen only once; the top ten take about 1.2%. Sequencing input: central memory CD4+ T cells from blood. The receptors here all came from a man younger than 30 in good health. Each CDR3 is given with its conserved first and last residue. A D gene is named only where the DNA matches it firmly. For some rows the clone size is stated as once, few or many, or as a class when expanded; others skip it.

D,V,size,J,DNA,CDR3
.,TRBV6-1,.,TRBJ2-1,TGTGCCAGCAGTGAAGACGGTGGGAGGGGGAACGCCAACAATGAGCAGTTCTTC,CASSEDGGRGNANNEQFF
TRBD2,TRBV4-3,.,TRBJ2-3,TGCGCCAGCAGCCAAGAGGGCCCTAGCGGGAGGGTTTATAGCACAGATACGCAGTATTTT,CASSQEGPSGRVYSTDTQYF
.,TRBV29-1,.,TRBJ1-1,TGCAGCGTTGACCAGGGTATCGGGGCGGGCACTGAAGCTTTCTTT,CSVDQGIGAGTEAFF
TRBD1,TRBV10-3,many,TRBJ1-2,TGTGCCATCAGTGAAGCCAGGGGGGACTATGGCTACACCTTC,CAISEARGDYGYTF
.,TRBV5-1,.,TRBJ2-1,TGCGCCAGCAGACTCTCCTACAATGAGCAGTTCTTC,CASRLSYNEQFF
.,TRBV9,.,TRBJ2-1,TGTGCCAGCAGCCAAAGTATCAATGAGCAGTTCTTC,CASSQSINEQFF
.,TRBV30,many,TRBJ1-1,TGTGCCTGGAGGGAGGGCACTGAAGCTTTCTTT,CAWREGTEAFF
.,TRBV5-1,many,TRBJ2-7,TGCGCCAGCTACGACACAAGAGCCTACGAGCAGTACTTC,CASYDTRAYEQYF
.,TRBV10-3,few,TRBJ2-3,TGTGCCATAACCCGGGACCCGACCTCAGGTACGCAGTATTTT,CAITRDPTSGTQYF
.,TRBV5-6,.,TRBJ1-1,TGTGCCAGCAGCTTGGTTGAAGGGGTTGCTTTCTTT,CASSLVEGVAFF
TRBD1,TRBV27,many,TRBJ2-3,TGTGCCAGCAGTTTATCTCCAGTAGGGGGCTCAGATACGCAGTATTTT,CASSLSPVGGSDTQYF
.,TRBV30,few,TRBJ2-1,TGTGCCTGGAGCCAAGAGCGGTGGATTCAGTTCTTC,CAWSQERWIQFF
.,TRBV11-2,few,TRBJ1-1,TGTGCCAGCAGCTTAGGCCGGGGCGCCCGAAGGGAAACTGAAGCTTTCTTT,CASSLGRGARRETEAFF
.,TRBV6-1,.,TRBJ2-5,TGTGCCAGCAGTGGTCCCCGCCAAGAGACCCAGTACTTC,CASSGPRQETQYF
.,TRBV27,.,TRBJ2-7,TGTGCCAGCAGTCCGAGGTGGGGGTCTGGCGAGCAGTACTTC,CASSPRWGSGEQYF
.,TRBV6-5,.,TRBJ2-3,TGTGCCAGCAGTTATCGTCCGGCAGATACGCAGTATTTT,CASSYRPADTQYF
.,TRBV4-2,.,TRBJ2-1,TGTGCCAGCAGCCAAGATACGGGACCCTACGGTGAGCAGTTCTTC,CASSQDTGPYGEQFF
.,TRBV6-1,.,TRBJ2-5,TGTGCCAGCAGTGTTTGGACAAGAAAAGAGACCCAGTACTTC,CASSVWTRKETQYF
.,TRBV4-2,many,TRBJ2-7,TGTGCCAGCAGCCAAGATCGGGGGAGTGACTCTGGCGAGCAGTACTTC,CASSQDRGSDSGEQYF
.,TRBV28,few,TRBJ2-7,TGTGCCAGCAGTTTAGCGGGGCCGGTGGATTACTCCTACGAGCAGTACTTC,CASSLAGPVDYSYEQYF
.,TRBV7-9,many,TRBJ2-1,TGTGCCAGCAGCTTGTGGCTAGCGTCCTCCTACAATGAGCAGTTCTTC,CASSLWLASSYNEQFF
.,TRBV20-1,.,TRBJ2-7,TGCAGTGCTAGAGTGTCCTACGAGCAGTACTTC,CSARVSYEQYF
.,TRBV5-1,few,TRBJ2-3,TGCGCCAGCAGCTTATTCGCCCCAGATACGCAGTATTTT,CASSLFAPDTQYF
TRBD2,TRBV15,.,TRBJ2-5,TGTGCCACCAGCAGAGATGCGGGGGGCAGGGAGACCCAGTACTTC,CATSRDAGGRETQYF
TRBD2,TRBV30,.,TRBJ2-3,TGTGCCTGGAGTGGGCCGGGACTAGCGGGAAGCACAGATACGCAGTATTTT,CAWSGPGLAGSTDTQYF
.,TRBV29-1,.,TRBJ1-3,TGCAGCGTTGAAGTTGGAAACACCATATATTTT,CSVEVGNTIYF
.,TRBV7-9,.,TRBJ2-2,TGTGCCAGCAGCCTAGACCCCCCTAGGGCAGTCACCGGGGAGCTGTTTTTT,CASSLDPPRAVTGELFF
.,TRBV20-1,few,TRBJ2-5,TGCAGTGCTAGAGAAGAGACCCAGTACTTC,CSAREETQYF
TRBD1,TRBV29-1,few,TRBJ2-7,TGCAGCGTTGAAGATTCCGGCAGGGGGTACGAGCAGTACTTC,CSVEDSGRGYEQYF
TRBD2,TRBV25-1,many,TRBJ2-5,TGTGCCAGCAGGCGGGGGGACGGAGAGACCCAGTACTTC,CASRRGDGETQYF
.,TRBV28,few,TRBJ1-2,TGTGCCAGCAGTTTCAACGGGGCGGGAAACTATGGCTACACCTTC,CASSFNGAGNYGYTF
.,TRBV30,few,TRBJ1-5,TGTGCCTGGAGGCACCGTCGGGGGGAAGGCAATCAGCCCCAGCATTTT,CAWRHRRGEGNQPQHF
TRBD2,TRBV5-4,.,TRBJ2-1,TGTGCCAGCAGCGCCGGACAGGGCGGACTAGCGGGAGGTAATGAGCAGTTCTTC,CASSAGQGGLAGGNEQFF
TRBD2,TRBV4-3,.,TRBJ2-7,TGCGCCAGCAGCCAAGAGCGGGGGACGGGCGAGCAGTACTTC,CASSQERGTGEQYF
.,TRBV19,.,TRBJ2-7,TGTGCCAGTAGTTTAACCGGACCGTATAGGAGCTACGAGCAGTACTTC,CASSLTGPYRSYEQYF
.,TRBV30,.,TRBJ2-5,TGTGCCAGGAGGACAGACGCCGGGCGGACCCAGTACTTC,CARRTDAGRTQYF
.,TRBV6-6,.,TRBJ2-5,TGTGCCAGCAGTTACGGCCCTAGCCGAGAGACCCAGTACTTC,CASSYGPSRETQYF
.,TRBV7-9,.,TRBJ2-1,TGTGCCAGCAGCTCCCAACCAGATTTACTAATCGCGGAGCAGTTCTTC,CASSSQPDLLIAEQFF
.,TRBV30,few,TRBJ2-1,TGTGCCTGGAGTGCCAGGGCGGACAATGAGCAGTTCTTC,CAWSARADNEQFF
.,TRBV4-2,.,TRBJ2-1,TGTGCCAGCAGCCAATGGGGCCCTCAGCGGCCTTACAATGAGCAGTTCTTC,CASSQWGPQRPYNEQFF
.,TRBV5-6,few,TRBJ2-1,TGTGCCAGCAGCTTGATAGCGTTAAGCTCCTACAATGAGCAGTTCTTC,CASSLIALSSYNEQFF
TRBD2,TRBV7-3,many,TRBJ2-1,TGTGCCAGCAGCTTAGGACTACTAGCGGGAGGTCAGGACAATGAGCAGTTCTTC,CASSLGLLAGGQDNEQFF
.,TRBV4-1,many,TRBJ1-1,TGCGCCAGCAGCTCCACAGGGAGGACTGAAGCTTTCTTT,CASSSTGRTEAFF
.,TRBV28,few,TRBJ2-3,TGTGCCAGCATGGGCGGTAGCACAGATACGCAGTATTTT,CASMGGSTDTQYF
TRBD1,TRBV5-4,many,TRBJ1-2,TGTGCCAGCAGCCGGGCGGACAGGGGTGAGGGCTACACCTTC,CASSRADRGEGYTF
TRBD1,TRBV5-1,.,TRBJ2-5,TGCGCCAGCAGCCCCCTGACAGGGAACCAAGAGACCCAGTACTTC,CASSPLTGNQETQYF